Sequencing of this T cell receptor (beta chain) was carried out in a study of tumor-infiltrating lymphocytes in oesophageal squamous cell carcinoma. V trimming: 5 bases; J trimming: 14 bases; junction bases outside the gene matches: 17. Looked up from germline, CDR1 is SGHVS and CDR2 is FNYEAQ. The CDR3 spans 15 residues. TCRdb called the PCR reads again in MiXCR, with one record for every CDR3 protein. The sample has 15,000 to 17,000 distinct CDR3 sequences, roughly 54% seen once. V gene TRBV7-6 combines with J gene TRBJ2-3; 9 nucleotides align to TRBD2. The TCR comes from a female donor with esophageal squamous cell carcinoma. The specimen was esophageal tumor tissue. CDR3 in amino acids: CASSASGMITGELYF. For the CDR3, the DNA is TGTGCCAGCAGCGCTAGCGGGATGATCACCGGGGAGCTGTATTTT.